This T cell receptor (beta chain) was recovered during a study of T cell responses to AZD1222 COVID-19 vaccine. Study summary: Doses given second, at about 4 or about 12 weeks, were pooled. Findings of the study overall: Two doses of AZD1222 preceded a rise in Spike-specific TCR breadth and depth. Females outnumbered males among donors, who were mostly white British; clonal diversity was possibly underestimated.

Germline V gene sequence: CDR1 KGHSH, CDR2 LQKENI. CDR3 length: 15 amino acids. The germline V and J ends were trimmed by 2 bases and 0 bases, with 10 bases remaining between them. Data came from immunoSEQ multiplex PCR; TCRdb stores just in-frame clones and leaves some out. The sample lists 140,000 to 150,000 clones; over 85% were seen once. Details on this clone: Its antigen is not identified.

The receptor comes from an adult in good health. The starting material was peripheral blood, obtained on day 0 of AZD1222 vaccination. The V call is TRBV18, the J call TRBJ1-1, with D perhaps TRBD1 (6 bases). The CDR3 here is CASSPTTGLNTEAFF. CDR3 DNA: TGTGCCAGCTCACCAACTACAGGGTTGAACACTGAAGCTTTCTTT.